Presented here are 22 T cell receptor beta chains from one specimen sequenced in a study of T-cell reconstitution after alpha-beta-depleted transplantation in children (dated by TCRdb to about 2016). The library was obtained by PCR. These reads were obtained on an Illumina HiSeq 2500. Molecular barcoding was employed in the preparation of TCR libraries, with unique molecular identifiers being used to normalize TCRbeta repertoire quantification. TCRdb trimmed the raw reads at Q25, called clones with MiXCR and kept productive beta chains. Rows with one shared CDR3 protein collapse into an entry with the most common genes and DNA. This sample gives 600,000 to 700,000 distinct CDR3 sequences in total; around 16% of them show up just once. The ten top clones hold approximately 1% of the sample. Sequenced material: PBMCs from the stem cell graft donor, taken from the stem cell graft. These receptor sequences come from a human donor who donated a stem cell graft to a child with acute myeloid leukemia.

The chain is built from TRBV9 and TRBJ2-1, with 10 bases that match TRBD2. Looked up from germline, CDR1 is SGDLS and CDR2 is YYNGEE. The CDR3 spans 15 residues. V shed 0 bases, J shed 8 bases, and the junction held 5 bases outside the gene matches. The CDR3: CASSVAASGGYEQFF. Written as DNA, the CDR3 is TGTGCCAGCAGCGTAGCTGCTAGCGGGGGCTATGAGCAGTTCTTC.

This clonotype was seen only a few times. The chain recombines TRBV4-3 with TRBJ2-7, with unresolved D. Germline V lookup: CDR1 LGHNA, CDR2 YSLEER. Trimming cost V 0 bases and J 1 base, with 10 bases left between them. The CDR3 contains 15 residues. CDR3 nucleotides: TGCGCCAGCAGCCAAGATGTCCACAGTTCCTACGAGCAGTACTTC. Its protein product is CASSQDVHSSYEQYF.

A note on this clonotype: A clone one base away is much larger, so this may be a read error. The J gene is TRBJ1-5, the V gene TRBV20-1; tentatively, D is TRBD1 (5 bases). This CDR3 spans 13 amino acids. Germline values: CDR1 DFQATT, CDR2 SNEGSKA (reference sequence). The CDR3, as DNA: TGCACTGCTAGCGGCAGGGTTGATCAGCCCCAGCATTTT. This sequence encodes CTASGRVDQPQHF.

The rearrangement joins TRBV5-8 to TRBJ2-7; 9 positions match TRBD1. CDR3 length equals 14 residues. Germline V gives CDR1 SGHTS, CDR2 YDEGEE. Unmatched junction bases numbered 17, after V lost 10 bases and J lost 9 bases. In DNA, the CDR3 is TGTGCCGGCTCAGCCGGGACAGGGTTAACGGCGCAGTACGTC. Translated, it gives CAGSAGTGLTAQYV.

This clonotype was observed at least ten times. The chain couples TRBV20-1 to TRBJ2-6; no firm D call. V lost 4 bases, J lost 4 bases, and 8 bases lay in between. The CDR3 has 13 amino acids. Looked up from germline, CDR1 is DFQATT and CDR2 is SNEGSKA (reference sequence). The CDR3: CSAKALGANVLTF. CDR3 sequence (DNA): TGCAGTGCTAAGGCTCTGGGGGCCAACGTCCTGACTTTC.

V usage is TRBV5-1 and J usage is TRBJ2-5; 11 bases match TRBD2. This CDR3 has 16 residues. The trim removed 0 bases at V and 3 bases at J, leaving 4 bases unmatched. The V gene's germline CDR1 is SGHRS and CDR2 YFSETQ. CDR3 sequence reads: CASSLAGLAEEETQYF. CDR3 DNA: TGCGCCAGCAGCTTGGCGGGACTAGCGGAGGAAGAGACCCAGTACTTC.

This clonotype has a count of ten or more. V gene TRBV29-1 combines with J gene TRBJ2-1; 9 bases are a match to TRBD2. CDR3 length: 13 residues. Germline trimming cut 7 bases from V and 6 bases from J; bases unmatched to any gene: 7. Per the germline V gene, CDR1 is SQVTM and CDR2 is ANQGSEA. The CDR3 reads CSGAGRGGNEQFF. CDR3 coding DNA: TGCAGCGGAGCAGGGCGGGGGGGCAATGAGCAGTTCTTC.

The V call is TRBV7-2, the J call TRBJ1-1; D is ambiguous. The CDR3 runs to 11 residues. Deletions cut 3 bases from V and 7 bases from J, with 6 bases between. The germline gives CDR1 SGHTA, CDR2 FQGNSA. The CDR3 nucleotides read TGTGCCAGCAGCTTTCACTATGAAGCTTTCTTT. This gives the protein CASSFHYEAFF.

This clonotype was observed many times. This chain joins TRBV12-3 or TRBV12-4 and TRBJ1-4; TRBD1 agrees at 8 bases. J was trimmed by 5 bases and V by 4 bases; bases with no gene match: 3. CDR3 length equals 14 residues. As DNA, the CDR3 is TGTGCCAGCAGTTCACAGGGGGTGAATGAAAAACTGTTTTTT. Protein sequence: CASSSQGVNEKLFF.

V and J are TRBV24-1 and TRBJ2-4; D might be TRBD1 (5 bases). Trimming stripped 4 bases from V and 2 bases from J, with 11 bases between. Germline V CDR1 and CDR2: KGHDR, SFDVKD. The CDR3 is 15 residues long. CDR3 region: CATSDRDATKNIQYF. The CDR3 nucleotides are TGTGCCACCAGTGACAGGGATGCGACCAAAAACATTCAGTACTTC.

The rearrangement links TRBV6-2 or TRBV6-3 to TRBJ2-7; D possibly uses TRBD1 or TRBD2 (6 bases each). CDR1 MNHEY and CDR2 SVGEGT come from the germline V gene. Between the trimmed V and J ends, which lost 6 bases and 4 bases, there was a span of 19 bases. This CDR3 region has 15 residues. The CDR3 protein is CASSHGLGGIYEQYF. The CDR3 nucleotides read TGTGCCAGCAGCCACGGGCTCGGGGGCATATACGAGCAGTACTTC.

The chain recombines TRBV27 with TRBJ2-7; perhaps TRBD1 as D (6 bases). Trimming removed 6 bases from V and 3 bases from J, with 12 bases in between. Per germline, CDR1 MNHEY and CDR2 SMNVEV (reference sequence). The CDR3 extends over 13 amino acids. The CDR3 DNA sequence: TGTGCCAGCAGCTCGTCGGACAGCTACGAGCAGTACGTC. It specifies CASSSSDSYEQYV.

The CDR3 DNA follows: TGTGCCAGCAGCTTAGGCCCTTTGGGGACGGAGTCCTACGAGCAGTACTTC. This translates into CASSLGPLGTESYEQYF. This sequence joins TRBV7-9 and TRBJ2-7; possibly TRBD1 or TRBD2 for D (5 bases each). Germline V gene sequence: CDR1 SEHNR, CDR2 FQNEAQ (reference sequence). Trimming took off 1 base at V and 1 base at J, with 17 bases between the two ends. The CDR3 spans 17 residues.

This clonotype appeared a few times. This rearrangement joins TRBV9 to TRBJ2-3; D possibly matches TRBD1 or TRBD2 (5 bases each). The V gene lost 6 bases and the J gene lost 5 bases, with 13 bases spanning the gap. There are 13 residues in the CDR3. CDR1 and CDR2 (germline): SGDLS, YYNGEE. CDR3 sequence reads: CASNQGVGDTQYF. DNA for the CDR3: TGTGCCAGCAACCAGGGAGTGGGAGATACGCAGTATTTT. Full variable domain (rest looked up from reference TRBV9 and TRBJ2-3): DSGVTQTPKHLITATGQRVTLRCSPRSGDLSVYWYQQSLDQGLQFLIQYYNGEERAKGNILERFSAQQFPDLHSELNLSSLELGDSALYFCASNQGVGDTQYFGPGTRLTVL.

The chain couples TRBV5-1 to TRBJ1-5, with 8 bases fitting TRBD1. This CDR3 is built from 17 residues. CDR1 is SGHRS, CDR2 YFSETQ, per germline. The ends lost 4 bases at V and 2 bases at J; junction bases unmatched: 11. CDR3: CASSTVRGPLGNQPQHF. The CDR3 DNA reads TGCGCCAGCAGCACCGTCAGGGGGCCCTTGGGCAATCAGCCCCAGCATTTT.

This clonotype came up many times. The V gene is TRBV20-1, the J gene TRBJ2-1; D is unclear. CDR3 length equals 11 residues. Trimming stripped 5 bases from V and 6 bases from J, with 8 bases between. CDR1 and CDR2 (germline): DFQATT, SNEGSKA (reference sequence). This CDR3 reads CSAAKVNEQFF. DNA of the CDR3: TGCAGTGCTGCGAAGGTCAATGAGCAGTTCTTC.

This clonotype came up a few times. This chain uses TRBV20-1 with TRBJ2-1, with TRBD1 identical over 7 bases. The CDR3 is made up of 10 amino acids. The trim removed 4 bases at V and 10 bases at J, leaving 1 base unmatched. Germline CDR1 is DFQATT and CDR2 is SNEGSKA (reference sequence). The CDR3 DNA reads TGCAGTGCTAACAGGGGCGAGCAGTTCTTC. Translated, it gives CSANRGEQFF.

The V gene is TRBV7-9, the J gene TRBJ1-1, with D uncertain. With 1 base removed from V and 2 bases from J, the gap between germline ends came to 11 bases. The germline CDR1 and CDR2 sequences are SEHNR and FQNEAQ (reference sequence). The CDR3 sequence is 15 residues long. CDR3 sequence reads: CASSLEARGNTEAFF. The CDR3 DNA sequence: TGTGCCAGCAGCTTAGAAGCGCGGGGTAACACTGAAGCTTTCTTT.

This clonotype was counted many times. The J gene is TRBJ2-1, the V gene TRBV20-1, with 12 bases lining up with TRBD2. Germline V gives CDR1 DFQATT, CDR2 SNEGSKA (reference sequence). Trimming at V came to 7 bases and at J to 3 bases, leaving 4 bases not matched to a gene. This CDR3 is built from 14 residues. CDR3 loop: CSVPLAGGYNEQFF. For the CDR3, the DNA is TGCAGTGTCCCACTAGCGGGGGGCTACAATGAGCAGTTCTTC.

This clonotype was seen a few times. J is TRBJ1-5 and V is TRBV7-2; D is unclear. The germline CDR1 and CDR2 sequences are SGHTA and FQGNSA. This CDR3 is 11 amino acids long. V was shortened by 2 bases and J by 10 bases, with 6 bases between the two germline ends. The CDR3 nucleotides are TGTGCCAGCAGCTTACGGGGACCCCAGCATTTT. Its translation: CASSLRGPQHF.

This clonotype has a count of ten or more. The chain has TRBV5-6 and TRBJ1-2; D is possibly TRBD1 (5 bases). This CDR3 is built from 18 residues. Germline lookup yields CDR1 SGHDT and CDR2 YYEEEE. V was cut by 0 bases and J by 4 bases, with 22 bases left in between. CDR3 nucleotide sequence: TGTGCCAGCAGCTTGGGGCCCCCCACAGGTACGGGATCCTATGGCTACACCTTC. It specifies CASSLGPPTGTGSYGYTF.

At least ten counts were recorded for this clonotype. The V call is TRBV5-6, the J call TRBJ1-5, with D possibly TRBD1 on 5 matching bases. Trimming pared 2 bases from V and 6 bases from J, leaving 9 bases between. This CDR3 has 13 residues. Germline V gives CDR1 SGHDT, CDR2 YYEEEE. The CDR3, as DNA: TGTGCCAGCAGCTTCAGGGAAGGTCAGCCCCAGCATTTT. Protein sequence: CASSFREGQPQHF.